Sequencing of this TCR beta chain was carried out in a study of OX40 agonist ivuxolimab in advanced cancers. Findings of the study overall: Nonresponders included some who also had low normalized T-cell clonal expansion. Averaging showed that CD8+ T cells had more expanded clones than CD4+ did. Determination of antigen specificity was not performed for the expanded peripheral T cells.

Libraries were prepared by immunoSEQ multiplex PCR; TCRdb keeps only in-frame clonotypes and omits some of them. Of 25,000 to 35,000 clones listed, roughly 84% are singletons. For this clone: Antigen unknown.

Trimming shortened V by 5 bases and J by 1 base, and 15 bases separated the two germline ends. There are 15 residues in the CDR3. The germline CDR1 and CDR2 sequences are SEHNR and FQNEAQ (reference sequence). V usage is TRBV7-9 and J usage is TRBJ2-7; D call uncertain. The receptor was derived from an adult with an advanced solid tumor such as melanoma, head and neck, liver or kidney cancer. Sequencing was performed on CD4+ or CD8+ T cells sorted from blood, taken in a trial of the OX40 agonist ivuxolimab. The CDR3 nucleotides read TGTGCCAGCAGCGCAACGGATGAAGGTTCCTACGAGCAGTACTTC. This translates into CASSATDEGSYEQYF.